This TCR beta chain comes out of a study of T cell changes during pregnancy in multiple sclerosis. TCRdb's table, derived via immunoSEQ multiplex PCR, lists solely in-frame clones and lacks some. The repertoire holds fewer than 150,000 clones, with around 95% as singletons. The sample consisted of peripheral blood, taken after pregnancy. This clonotype was sampled from a female donor with multiple sclerosis, enrolled in a pregnancy study.

The CDR3 loop reads CASSWRDRVEYGYTF. DNA for the CDR3: TGTGCCAGCAGCTGGAGGGACAGGGTGGAATATGGCTACACCTTC. This chain links TRBV5-8 with TRBJ1-2, with TRBD1 matching over 9 bases. V shed 3 bases, J shed 5 bases, and the junction held 8 bases outside the gene matches. Germline V gives CDR1 SGHTS, CDR2 YDEGEE. The CDR3 totals 15 residues.